These 9 T cell receptor beta chains share one sample of origin, sequenced in a study of shared clonotypes between healthy human individuals. Here immunoSEQ multiplex PCR was the method, and the copy in TCRdb shows in-frame clones only, minus some. This table has over a million clones, around 97% appearing once. Sequencing was performed on naive CD4+ T cells sorted from blood. The subset: CD45RA+ positively selected. The source is a man aged 30 to 39 in good health.

The V call is TRBV6-1, the J call TRBJ2-1, with 13 bases matching TRBD2. Trimming removed 6 bases from V and 9 bases from J; junction bases left unmatched: 5. Germline V gene data show CDR1 as MNHNS and CDR2 as SASEGT. This CDR3 comprises 14 residues. This CDR3 is CASSTSGRVGEQFF. The CDR3, as DNA: TGTGCCAGCAGCACTAGCGGGAGGGTTGGTGAGCAGTTCTTC.

In nucleotides, the CDR3 is TGTGCCAGCAGCTTGGTCGGCAGACCCAATCAGCCCCAGCATTTT. This codes for CASSLVGRPNQPQHF. J is TRBJ1-5 and V is TRBV5-6; D not certain. CDR1 is SGHDT and CDR2 is YYEEEE in the germline V gene. This CDR3 has 15 residues. The ends were cut back, 0 bases at V and 3 bases at J, with 10 bases in the middle.

J is TRBJ2-7 and V is TRBV7-2; the match to TRBD2 covers 8 bases. CDR1 is SGHTA and CDR2 is FQGNSA in the germline V gene. The CDR3 runs 15 residues. Trimming removed 5 bases from V and 0 bases from J; junction bases left unmatched: 6. The CDR3 reads CASSPERGSSYEQYF. DNA of the CDR3: TGTGCCAGCAGCCCGGAGCGGGGGAGCTCCTACGAGCAGTACTTC.

The J gene is TRBJ1-1, the V gene TRBV29-1, with a possible D match to TRBD1 (5 bases). CDR1 is SQVTM, CDR2 ANQGSEA, per germline. V lost 4 bases, J lost 4 bases, and 16 bases lay in between. The CDR3 length is 14 residues. CDR3 sequence reads: CSVVRGSRATEAFF. In DNA form, the CDR3 reads TGCAGCGTTGTTCGAGGTAGCAGGGCCACTGAAGCTTTCTTT.

The V and J genes are TRBV4-1 and TRBJ1-5; D uncertain. V was clipped by 2 bases and J by 8 bases, with 13 bases between them. This CDR3 spans 14 amino acids. Germline V CDR1 and CDR2: MGHRA, YSYEKL. CDR3 bases: TGCGCCAGCAGCCAACTGACCCTTGCTGAGCCCCAGCATTTT. It is translated as CASSQLTLAEPQHF.

The chain uses TRBV19 and TRBJ1-3; a possible D gene is TRBD1 (5 bases). The length of the CDR3 is 15 residues. Germline CDR1 reads LNHDA; CDR2 reads SQIVND (reference sequence). Deletions cut 4 bases from V and 2 bases from J, with 12 bases between. The CDR3 sequence: CASSTMTAPGNTIYF. The CDR3 coding sequence is TGTGCCAGTAGTACCATGACAGCTCCTGGAAACACCATATATTTT. Full variable domain (missing parts from reference TRBV19 and TRBJ1-3): DGGITQSPKYLFRKEGQNVTLSCEQNLNHDAMYWYRQDPGQGLRLIYYSQIVNDFQKGDIAEGYSVSREKKESFPLTVTSAQKNPTAFYLCASSTMTAPGNTIYFGEGSWLTVV.

This chain joins TRBV19 and TRBJ1-4, with no clear D. This CDR3 is built from 14 residues. With 7 bases removed from V and 2 bases from J, the gap between germline ends came to 11 bases. Per germline, CDR1 LNHDA and CDR2 SQIVND (reference sequence). CDR3 protein: CASNQWATNEKLFF. The CDR3 coding sequence is TGTGCCAGTAACCAGTGGGCGACTAATGAAAAACTGTTTTTT.

The rearrangement uses TRBV29-1 and TRBJ2-3; TRBD2 agrees at 12 bases. Germline V gene lookup returns CDR1 SQVTM and CDR2 ANQGSEA. The CDR3 is made up of 15 amino acids. V gave up 7 bases and J gave up 2 bases; unmatched junction bases: 7. CDR3 sequence (DNA): TGCAGCGCTAGCGGACTAGCGGGGCCCACAGATACGCAGTATTTT. The encoded protein is CSASGLAGPTDTQYF.

The chain carries TRBV5-1 and TRBJ1-2, with a weak D call TRBD1 (6 bases). The V end was cut by 1 base, the J end by 5 bases, with 9 bases between. The CDR3 has 13 amino acids. Germline V CDR1 and CDR2: SGHRS, YFSETQ. The CDR3 region is CASSLRGEYGYTF. The CDR3 coding sequence is TGCGCCAGCAGCTTGAGGGGGGAGTATGGCTACACCTTC.